This T cell receptor beta chain originates from a study of cytomegalovirus exposure and HLA in healthy donors. Healthy individuals who donated bone marrow served as the donors. General study results and limits: Versus the roughly 670-donor mean, an Asian-associated ancestry cluster reportedly showed fewer N-insertions in a later analysis.

13 Jbeta primers and 60 Vbeta primers were used for the PCR. Repertoires were generated with immunoSEQ multiplex PCR, while TCRdb's copy carries only in-frame clones and drops some. The sample contains 75,000 to 90,000 clones, approximately 79% of which appear only once. Details on this clone: The antigen remains undetermined.

There are 16 residues in the CDR3. The trim removed 2 bases at V and 4 bases at J, leaving 4 bases unmatched. In germline, CDR1 is SEHNR, CDR2 FQNEAQ (reference sequence). The source material was PBMCs. V is TRBV7-9 and J is TRBJ2-1, with 11 nucleotides matching TRBD2. This sequence originates from a middle-aged woman in good health and CMV-seropositive. CDR3 DNA: TGTGCCAGCAGCTTAATTAGCGGGGGGGCGTACAATGAGCAGTTCTTC. Encoded protein: CASSLISGGAYNEQFF. Filled out from reference TRBV7-9 and TRBJ2-1, the complete variable domain reads DTGVSQNPRHKITKRGQNVTFRCDPISEHNRLYWYRQTLGQGPEFLTYFQNEAQLEKSRLLSDRFSAERPKGSFSTLEIQRTEQGDSAMYLCASSLISGGAYNEQFFGPGTRLTVL.